This entry lists 11 T cell receptor beta chains sequenced from one sample in a study of T cells in Graves' hyperthyroidism and ophthalmopathy. RNA transcripts yielded amplified TCR beta CDR3 regions. TCR CDR3 underwent first-round RT-PCR with the HTBI primer set. TCRdb passed the multiplex PCR reads through MiXCR, listing each CDR3 protein once. This sample yields a few hundred thousand distinct CDR3 sequences, of which roughly 15% are seen a single time; approximately 12% belongs to the top ten. Specimen: blood. These receptors all come from a woman aged 40 to 50 with Graves' hyperthyroidism that later progressed to Graves' ophthalmopathy.

Many counts were recorded for this clonotype. The genes are TRBV20-1 and TRBJ1-2; tentative D call: TRBD1 (6 bases). V shed 3 bases and J shed 4 bases, with 9 bases lying between them. CDR1 is DFQATT, CDR2 SNEGSKA, per germline (reference sequence). This CDR3 has 12 amino acids. Here the CDR3 reads CSARAGVYGYTF. DNA of the CDR3: TGCAGTGCTAGGGCAGGGGTCTATGGCTACACCTTC.

This clonotype has ten or more counts. V is TRBV10-3 and J is TRBJ2-2, with D perhaps matching TRBD2 (5 bases). This CDR3 comprises 17 residues. CDR1 and CDR2 from the germline V gene are ENHRY and SYGVKD. Trimming left V 2 bases short and J 0 bases short, with 13 bases between. The CDR3 reads CAISEEGLRANTGELFF. The CDR3 nucleotides are TGTGCCATCAGTGAGGAGGGATTGAGAGCGAACACCGGGGAGCTGTTTTTT.

This clonotype was seen at least ten times. The chain employs TRBV7-8 and TRBJ2-5, with D tentatively TRBD1 (6 bases). Trimming removed 5 bases at V and 5 bases at J, with 18 bases between. The germline V gene has CDR1 SGHVS and CDR2 FQNEAQ. This CDR3 contains 15 residues. For the CDR3, the DNA is TGTGCCAGCAGCCAACTGACAGGAGGTTTGGAGACCCAGTACTTC. This encodes CASSQLTGGLETQYF.

The rearrangement uses TRBV4-2 and TRBJ2-6; weak D call: TRBD2 (5 bases). The CDR3 is 17 residues long. V was cut by 0 bases and J by 3 bases, with 12 bases left in between. CDR1 LGHNA and CDR2 YNFKEQ come from the germline V gene. The CDR3 here is CASSQDEGAFGANVLTF. The CDR3 nucleotides are TGTGCCAGCAGCCAAGATGAGGGTGCCTTTGGGGCCAACGTCCTGACTTTC.

The chain joins TRBV9 to TRBJ2-1, with TRBD2 identical over 7 bases. This CDR3 region has 16 residues. V shed 0 bases, J shed 2 bases, and the junction held 5 bases outside the gene matches. Per the germline V gene, CDR1 is SGDLS and CDR2 is YYNGEE. CDR3 sequence reads: CASSVGPLAAYNEQFF. CDR3 DNA sequence: TGTGCCAGCAGCGTAGGACCTCTAGCGGCCTACAATGAGCAGTTCTTC.

Regarding this clonotype: A clone one base away is much larger, so this may be a read error. The chain recombines TRBV6-9 with TRBJ2-1; D gene ambiguous. Germline loops: CDR1 MNHGY, CDR2 SVAAGI. V dropped 3 bases and J dropped 7 bases, with 7 bases sitting between them. This CDR3 is built from 12 residues. The CDR3 region is CASSYDTNEQFF. The CDR3 DNA sequence: TGTGCCAGCAGTTACGATACTAATGAGCAGTTCTTC.

In its sample, this clonotype was seen many times. V gene TRBV7-3 combines with J gene TRBJ2-3; 7 bases align to TRBD2. This CDR3 has 13 residues. The trim removed 2 bases at V and 12 bases at J, leaving 8 bases unmatched. CDR1 and CDR2 from the germline V gene are SGHTA and FQGTGA. The CDR3 bases are TGTGCCAGCAGCTTAGATTACAGCGGGACCCAGTATTTT. Translated, it gives CASSLDYSGTQYF. Combining the CDR3 with reference TRBV7-3 and TRBJ2-3 gives the whole variable domain GAGVSQTPSNKVTEKGKYVELRCDPISGHTALYWYRQSLGQGPEFLIYFQGTGAADDSGLPNDRFFAVRPEGSVSTLKIQRTERGDSAVYLCASSLDYSGTQYFGPGTRLTVL.

The table lists this clonotype with many counts. CDR3 sequence: CASSMGSPSTRQPQHF. In nucleotides, the CDR3 is TGTGCCAGTAGTATGGGTTCGCCCTCGACCAGGCAGCCCCAGCATTTT. The rearrangement links TRBV19 to TRBJ1-5; D is unclear. Germline loops: CDR1 LNHDA, CDR2 SQIVND (reference sequence). V gave up 3 bases and J gave up 7 bases, with 19 bases separating them. This CDR3 is 16 amino acids long.

This clonotype was counted at least ten times. Germline and junction disagree at one end, which may indicate a read error. In DNA, the CDR3 is TGTGCCAGCAGGGAAGGGGCGGGAGATGAGCAGTTCTTC. It codes for CASREGAGDEQFF. The chain uses TRBV2 and TRBJ2-1; 7 nucleotides agree with TRBD2. The CDR3 length is 13 residues. Per germline, CDR1 SNHLY and CDR2 FYNNEI.

The V and J genes are TRBV28 and TRBJ2-3; 9 positions match TRBD2. V lost 8 bases, J lost 1 base, and 4 bases stayed unmatched. Germline V gives CDR1 MDHEN, CDR2 SYDVKM. This CDR3 region has 14 residues. CDR3 amino acids: CASRWTSGTDTQYF. The DNA for the CDR3 is TGTGCCAGCCGCTGGACTAGCGGCACAGATACGCAGTATTTT.

This clonotype was picked up many times. This chain uses TRBV28 with TRBJ2-1; D gene uncertain. V was clipped by 5 bases and J by 0 bases, with 11 bases between them. The CDR3 has 15 residues. Germline V lookup: CDR1 MDHEN, CDR2 SYDVKM. CDR3 region: CASSTLIFSYNEQFF. CDR3 sequence (DNA): TGTGCCAGCAGTACCCTGATCTTCTCCTACAATGAGCAGTTCTTC.